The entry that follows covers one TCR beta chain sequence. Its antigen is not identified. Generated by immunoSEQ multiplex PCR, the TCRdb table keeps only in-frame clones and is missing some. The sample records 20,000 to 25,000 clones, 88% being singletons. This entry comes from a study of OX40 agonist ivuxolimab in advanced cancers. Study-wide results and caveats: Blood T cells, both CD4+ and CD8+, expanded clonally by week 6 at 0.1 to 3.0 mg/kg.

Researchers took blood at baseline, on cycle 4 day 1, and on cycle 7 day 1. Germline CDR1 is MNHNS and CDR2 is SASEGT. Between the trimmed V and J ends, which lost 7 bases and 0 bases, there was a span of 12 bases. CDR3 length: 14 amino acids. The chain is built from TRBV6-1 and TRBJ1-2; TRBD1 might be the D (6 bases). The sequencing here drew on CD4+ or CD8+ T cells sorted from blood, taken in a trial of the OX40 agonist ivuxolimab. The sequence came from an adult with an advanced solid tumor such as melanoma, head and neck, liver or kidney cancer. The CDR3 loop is CASILEGANYGYTF. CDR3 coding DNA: TGTGCCAGCATTTTAGAGGGGGCTAACTATGGCTACACCTTC.